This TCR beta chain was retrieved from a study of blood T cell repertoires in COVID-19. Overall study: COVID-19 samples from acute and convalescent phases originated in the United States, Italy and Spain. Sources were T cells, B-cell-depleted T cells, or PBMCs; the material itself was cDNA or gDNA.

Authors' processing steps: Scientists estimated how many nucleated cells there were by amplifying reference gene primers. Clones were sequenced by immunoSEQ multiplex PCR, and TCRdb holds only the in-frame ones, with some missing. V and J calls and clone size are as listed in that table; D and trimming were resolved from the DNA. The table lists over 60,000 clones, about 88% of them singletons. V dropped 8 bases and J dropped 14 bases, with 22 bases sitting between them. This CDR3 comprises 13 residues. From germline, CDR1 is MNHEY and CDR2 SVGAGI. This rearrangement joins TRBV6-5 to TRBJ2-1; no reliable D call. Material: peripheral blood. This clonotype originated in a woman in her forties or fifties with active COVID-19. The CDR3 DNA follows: TGTGCCAGCGCGCCCTCAAGCTCTATCTTGAAGTTCTTC. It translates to CASAPSSSILKFF.